This T cell receptor (beta chain) was sequenced for a study of Ad26.COV2.S vaccination and SARS-CoV-2 variants. Notes on the study in general: Substantial breadth was reportedly displayed by spike-specific CD8+ and CD4+ T cell responses after vaccination. Estimates derived from TCR breadth and depth analyses may have underestimated total T cell responses.

V was shortened by 10 bases and J by 2 bases, with 8 bases between the two germline ends. CDR1 is LNHDA and CDR2 is SQIVND in the germline V gene (reference sequence). This CDR3 comprises 11 residues. Profiling relied on immunoSEQ multiplex PCR, and the TCRdb table lists in-frame clones only, not all of them. The table has just over 350,000 clones, roughly nine tenths seen once. As to this clone: Antigen unknown.

The rearrangement links TRBV19 to TRBJ1-1, with D perhaps TRBD1 (5 bases). This TCR came from a human donor who had recovered from COVID-19. The sequencing used peripheral blood, collected after recovery from COVID-19. The chain's CDR3 is CATTVNTEAFF. As DNA, the CDR3 is TGTGCCACGACAGTAAACACTGAAGCTTTCTTT.